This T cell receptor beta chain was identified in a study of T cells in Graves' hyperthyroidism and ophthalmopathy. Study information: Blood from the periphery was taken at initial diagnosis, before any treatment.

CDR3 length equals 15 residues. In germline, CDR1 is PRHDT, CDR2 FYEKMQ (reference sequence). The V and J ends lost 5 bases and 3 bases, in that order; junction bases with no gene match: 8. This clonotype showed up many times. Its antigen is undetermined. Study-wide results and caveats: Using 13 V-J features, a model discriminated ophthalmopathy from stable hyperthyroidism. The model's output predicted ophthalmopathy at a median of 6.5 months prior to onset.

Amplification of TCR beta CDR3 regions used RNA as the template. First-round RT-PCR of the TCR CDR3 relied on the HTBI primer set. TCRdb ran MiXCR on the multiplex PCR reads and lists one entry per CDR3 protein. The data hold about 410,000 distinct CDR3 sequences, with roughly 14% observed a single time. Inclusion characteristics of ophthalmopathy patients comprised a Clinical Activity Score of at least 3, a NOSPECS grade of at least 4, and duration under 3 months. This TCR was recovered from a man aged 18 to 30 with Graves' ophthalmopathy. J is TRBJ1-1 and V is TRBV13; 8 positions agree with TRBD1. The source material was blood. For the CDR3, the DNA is TGTGCCAGCAGCAAGGACAGGGCCTTGTACACTGAAGCTTTCTTT. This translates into CASSKDRALYTEAFF.